This paragraph reports one T cell receptor beta chain. Its antigen is currently unknown. These data are taken from a study of shared clonotypes between healthy human individuals. Terminally differentiated effector memory CD45RA+ cells were excluded by CCR7 positive selection of CD45RO-negative cells. Per the germline V gene, CDR1 is MGHRA and CDR2 is YSYEKL. CDR3 length: 18 amino acids. V was pared by 0 bases and J by 2 bases, with 8 bases of the junction left unmatched. The assay was immunoSEQ multiplex PCR, and TCRdb's table has in-frame clones only and misses some. The profile covers about 870,000 clones, with almost 95% appearing a single time and less than 25% taken by the ten largest. The study's findings and limits: Naive subsets, compared against memory subsets, generally had larger estimated richness values.

The sequence was collected from a man in his thirties or forties in good health. The chain carries TRBV4-1 and TRBJ2-7; 12 bases fit TRBD2. Sequencing input: naive CD8+ T cells sorted from blood. The CDR3 spells CASSQETSGRVWAYEQYF. CDR3 DNA sequence: TGCGCCAGCAGCCAAGAGACTAGCGGGAGAGTATGGGCCTACGAGCAGTACTTC.